The sequence of this T cell receptor (beta chain) was determined in a study of T cells after yellow fever vaccination. Looking at the study overall: Low-cell-number fractions underwent preparation using SMART-Seq v4 Ultra Low Input. Overall study results and limits: Peaking on day 5 versus 15, the secondary response was faster but weaker. Booster sampling recovered most clones from primary vaccination (96% CD4, approximately 90% CD8).

A remark on this clonotype: Its antigen is undetermined.

TCRdb reanalysed the 5' RACE reads using MiXCR and keeps one entry per CDR3 protein. The table shows hundreds of thousands of distinct CDR3 sequences, with less than 20% occurring only once. CDR3 length: 15 amino acids. Germline V gene sequence: CDR1 DFQATT, CDR2 SNEGSKA (reference sequence). V lost 5 bases and J 1 base, leaving 17 bases between the germline ends. This sequence joins TRBV20-1 and TRBJ1-1; D might be TRBD1 (6 bases). This specimen consisted of PBMCs, obtained 15 days after the yellow fever booster vaccination. The receptor was isolated from a man aged 30-40 years who received the YFV17D yellow fever vaccine. CDR3 residues: CSAPGGGGGNTEAFF. The CDR3 bases are TGCAGTGCTCCCGGAGGAGGGGGAGGGAACACTGAAGCTTTCTTT.